The present TCR beta chain was sequenced within a study of T cells in Graves' hyperthyroidism and ophthalmopathy. General observations from the study: Blood also carried most thyroid clonotypes expanded above 0.001.

This clonotype appeared a single time. Antigen specificity is unknown. Patients were excluded for uncontrolled infection, other autoimmune disease, pregnancy or lactation. PBMCs were collected from a 10 ml volume of fresh peripheral blood. The germline CDR1 and CDR2 sequences are LNHDA and SQIVND (reference sequence). Trimming shortened V by 7 bases and J by 2 bases, and 14 bases separated the two germline ends. The CDR3 spans 14 residues. The CDR3 regions of TCR beta were amplified from RNA transcripts. First-round RT-PCR with HTBI primers amplified the TCR CDR3 region. TCRdb analysed the multiplex PCR reads with MiXCR anew, one entry per CDR3 protein. The sample comprises more than 600,000 distinct CDR3 sequences, about 16% of which are singletons, and under 8.5% rests with the top ten.

The sequenced material came from blood. The clonotype comes from a man aged 18 to 35 with Graves' hyperthyroidism. The rearrangement joins TRBV19 to TRBJ2-5; tentatively, D is TRBD1 (7 bases). The CDR3 DNA sequence: TGTGCCAGTACCCGCGGGACAGCTCAAGAGACCCAGTACTTC. It codes for CASTRGTAQETQYF.